The 28 T cell receptor beta chains listed next were all sequenced from one sample in a study of T cells after yellow fever vaccination. TCRdb re-called the 5' RACE reads with MiXCR, one entry per CDR3 protein. In the table there are more than 450,000 distinct CDR3 sequences, 21% of which are singletons. The sample here was PBMCs, taken roughly 23 days after the first yellow fever vaccination. The source of these receptors is a man aged 18-30 years who received the YFV17D yellow fever vaccine.

This clonotype occurred a few times. This chain connects TRBV5-5 to TRBJ2-1, with unresolved D. The V gene's germline CDR1 is SGHKS and CDR2 YYEKEE (reference sequence). The CDR3 runs 16 residues. Trimming took off 0 bases at V and 0 bases at J, with 10 bases between the two ends. CDR3 amino acids: CASSLERNPSYNEQFF. DNA of the CDR3: TGTGCCAGCAGCTTGGAACGGAACCCCTCCTACAATGAGCAGTTCTTC. Supplemented by reference TRBV5-5 and TRBJ2-1, the full variable domain reads DAGVTQSPTHLIKTRGQQVTLRCSPISGHKSVSWYQQVLGQGPQFIFQYYEKEERGRGNFPDRFSARQFPNYSSELNVNALLLGDSALYLCASSLERNPSYNEQFFGPGTRLTVL.

This clonotype was seen more than once but under ten times. The chain employs TRBV13 and TRBJ1-1, with 9 bases fitting TRBD1. The germline V gene has CDR1 PRHDT and CDR2 FYEKMQ (reference sequence). This CDR3 is built from 14 residues. Losses at the gene ends were 5 bases for V and 6 bases for J; bases not matched to a gene: 7. The CDR3 DNA sequence: TGTGCCAGCAGCCCTCGGACAGGGGTCGCTGAAGCTTTCTTT. Translation: CASSPRTGVAEAFF.

This clonotype was detected a few times. CDR3 residues: CSVDAGPYTGELFF. The CDR3, as DNA: TGCAGCGTGGACGCGGGGCCGTACACCGGGGAGCTGTTTTTT. V and J are TRBV29-1 and TRBJ2-2; perhaps TRBD2 as D (6 bases). This CDR3 contains 14 residues. Per the germline V gene, CDR1 is SQVTM and CDR2 is ANQGSEA. V lost 6 bases and J lost 3, with 14 bases in between.

This clonotype has just a few counts. J is TRBJ1-4 and V is TRBV5-4; D might be TRBD1 (6 bases). The CDR3 runs to 11 residues. The V end was cut by 7 bases, the J end by 10 bases, with 11 bases between. In germline, CDR1 is SGHNT, CDR2 YYREEE (reference sequence). Here the CDR3 DNA reads TGTGCCAGCGGGGGCGACGGAAAACTGTTTTTT. It codes for CASGGDGKLFF. Based on the CDR3 plus reference TRBV5-4 and TRBJ1-4, the full variable domain is ETGVTQSPTHLIKTRGQQVTLRCSSQSGHNTVSWYQQALGQGPQFIFQYYREEENGRGNFPPRFSGLQFPNYSSELNVNALELDDSALYLCASGGDGKLFFGSGTQLSVL.

The chain is built from TRBV4-1 and TRBJ2-1; no definite D call. The V end lost 0 bases, the J end lost 6 bases, and 12 bases lay between the germline ends. The germline V gene encodes CDR1 MGHRA and CDR2 YSYEKL. The CDR3 runs 15 residues. This CDR3 is CASSQEQGAFNEQFF. CDR3 bases: TGCGCCAGCAGCCAAGAACAAGGAGCGTTCAATGAGCAGTTCTTC.

V and J are TRBV30 and TRBJ2-5; D not resolved. The germline CDR1 and CDR2 sequences are GTSNPN and SVGIG (reference sequence). The CDR3 runs to 14 residues. Trimming took 0 bases from V and 0 from J, leaving 8 bases between them. In DNA, the CDR3 is TGTGCCTGGAGTGTATTAGGGTACCAAGAGACCCAGTACTTC. Its translation is CAWSVLGYQETQYF.

The V call is TRBV20-1, the J call TRBJ2-3; no firm D call. The germline V gene encodes CDR1 DFQATT and CDR2 SNEGSKA (reference sequence). The CDR3 extends over 12 amino acids. V was clipped by 0 bases and J by 4 bases, with 5 bases between them. The CDR3 spells CSAREGSDTQYF. DNA of the CDR3: TGCAGTGCTAGAGAGGGGTCAGATACGCAGTATTTT.

The chain employs TRBV7-2 and TRBJ1-1; 8 bases line up with TRBD1. Germline trimming cut 5 bases from V and 10 bases from J; bases unmatched to any gene: 12. CDR1 is SGHTA and CDR2 is FQGNSA in the germline V gene. CDR3 length: 14 amino acids. The CDR3 coding sequence is TGTGCCAGCAGCCTCGACAGGGGAGAAATGAGAGCTTTCTTT. It specifies CASSLDRGEMRAFF.

This clonotype was recorded a few times. The CDR3 is CASSIWTVLGPYYNEQFF. In DNA form, the CDR3 reads TGTGCCAGTAGTATTTGGACAGTTCTAGGGCCCTACTACAATGAGCAGTTCTTC. V and J are TRBV19 and TRBJ2-1, with D tentatively TRBD1 (6 bases). V lost 3 bases, J lost 3 bases, and 21 bases lay in between. Germline-derived CDR1 and CDR2 are LNHDA and SQIVND (reference sequence). This CDR3 has 18 amino acids.

The J gene is TRBJ2-1, the V gene TRBV7-9; D is possibly TRBD1 (5 bases). CDR1 and CDR2 (germline): SEHNR, FQNEAQ (reference sequence). This CDR3 is 16 amino acids long. The V end lost 5 bases, the J end lost 2 bases, and 16 bases lay between the germline ends. CDR3 sequence reads: CASSPGHTSAYNEQFF. The CDR3 DNA follows: TGTGCCAGCAGCCCCGGACACACCAGCGCCTACAATGAGCAGTTCTTC.

This clonotype came up a few times. This chain connects TRBV4-2 to TRBJ2-3; D gene unclear. From germline, CDR1 is LGHNA and CDR2 YNFKEQ. The V gene lost 1 base and the J gene lost 1 base, with 9 bases spanning the gap. CDR3 length: 15 amino acids. The DNA of the CDR3 is TGTGCCAGCAGCCAAGGCGATGAGGGCACAGATACGCAGTATTTT. This codes for CASSQGDEGTDTQYF.

This sequence joins TRBV18 and TRBJ1-1; D not resolved. The CDR3 length is 12 residues. Trimming cost V 3 bases and J 4 bases, with 6 bases left between them. Germline lookup yields CDR1 KGHSH and CDR2 LQKENI. The CDR3 coding sequence is TGTGCCAGCTCACCTGGGATCACTGAAGCTTTCTTT. Its protein is CASSPGITEAFF.

This chain connects TRBV14 to TRBJ2-7; 7 bases are a match to TRBD2. V lost 4 bases, J lost 3 bases, and 3 bases stayed unmatched. Germline V gene data show CDR1 as SGHDN and CDR2 as FVKESK. The CDR3 has 13 amino acids. CDR3 residues: CASSPRDYYEQYF. DNA for the CDR3: TGTGCCAGCAGCCCCCGGGACTACTACGAGCAGTACTTC. The variable domain in full, completed from reference TRBV14 and TRBJ2-7, reads EAGVTQFPSHSVIEKGQTVTLRCDPISGHDNLYWYRRVMGKEIKFLLHFVKESKQDESGMPNNRFLAERTGGTYSTLKVQPAELEDSGVYFCASSPRDYYEQYFGPGTRLTVT.

This clonotype was seen a handful of times. The gene calls are TRBV6-1 and TRBJ1-2; D gene uncertain. Trimming took off 6 bases at V and 5 bases at J, with 19 bases between the two ends. This CDR3 has 15 amino acids. Germline V CDR1 and CDR2: MNHNS, SASEGT. For the CDR3, the DNA is TGTGCCAGCAGCCGGACCCCACCGCCTTTTTATGGCTACACCTTC. Translated: CASSRTPPPFYGYTF.

The chain joins TRBV7-8 to TRBJ1-6, with a tentative D call TRBD1 (6 bases). The CDR3 contains 17 residues. The V gene lost 1 base and the J gene lost 4 bases, with 14 bases spanning the gap. Germline CDR1 is SGHVS and CDR2 is FQNEAQ. The CDR3 DNA reads as TGTGCCAGCAGCTTAGGGGCAGGGGTGGAATATAATTCACCCCTCCACTTT. Its protein is CASSLGAGVEYNSPLHF.

This clonotype was observed a handful of times. The chain uses TRBV5-5 and TRBJ1-1; no clear D gene. The CDR3 is 13 residues long. In germline, CDR1 is SGHKS, CDR2 YYEKEE (reference sequence). V dropped 1 base and J dropped 5 bases, with 9 bases sitting between them. The CDR3 sequence is CASSLIWATEAFF. The CDR3 nucleotides read TGTGCCAGCAGCTTGATCTGGGCTACTGAAGCTTTCTTT.

In its sample, this clonotype was seen a few times. The chain links TRBV12-3 or TRBV12-4 to TRBJ1-2; possibly TRBD1 for D (5 bases). Trimming shortened V by 6 bases and J by 3 bases, and 17 bases separated the two germline ends. The CDR3 sequence is 15 residues long. The DNA for the CDR3 is TGTGCCAGCAGCCCAAAGGGACTCAAGGACTATGGCTACACCTTC. It encodes CASSPKGLKDYGYTF.

Many counts were recorded for this clonotype. This sequence joins TRBV10-3 and TRBJ1-3, with 7 positions matching TRBD1. Germline CDR1 is ENHRY and CDR2 is SYGVKD. The CDR3 consists of 14 residues. The trim removed 5 bases at V and 0 bases at J, leaving 1 base unmatched. The CDR3 bases are TGTGCCATCAGTAGGGACAGCTCTGGAAACACCATATATTTT. Its protein product is CAISRDSSGNTIYF.

This clonotype has a handful of counts. The gene calls are TRBV6-1 and TRBJ2-7; 7 bases line up with TRBD2. This CDR3 is 14 amino acids long. Trimming took 5 bases from V and 4 from J; bases not matched to a gene: 8. CDR1 and CDR2 (germline): MNHNS, SASEGT. CDR3 in DNA: TGTGCCAGCAGTACCGGACTAGGAACATACGAGCAGTACTTC. Translated, it gives CASSTGLGTYEQYF.

The CDR3 protein is CASSLSSSTGEKTQYF. The CDR3 bases are TGTGCCAGCAGTTTAAGCTCCTCAACGGGGGAAAAGACCCAGTACTTC. The genes are TRBV28 and TRBJ2-5; D may be TRBD2 (6 bases). The CDR3 contains 16 residues. The germline V and J ends were trimmed by 2 bases and 6 bases, with 19 bases remaining between them. Germline-derived CDR1 and CDR2 are MDHEN and SYDVKM.

This clonotype was picked up many times. J is TRBJ2-7 and V is TRBV6-5; TRBD2 matches 10 bases. Looked up from germline, CDR1 is MNHEY and CDR2 is SVGAGI. This CDR3 is 14 amino acids long. With 0 bases clipped from V and 6 bases from J, the junction kept 2 bases outside the gene matches. The CDR3 here is CASSYSTSGVEQYF. The CDR3 region has the DNA TGTGCCAGCAGTTACTCAACTAGCGGGGTCGAGCAGTACTTC.

This clonotype came up a few times. The chain couples TRBV9 to TRBJ2-5; D is perhaps TRBD2 (6 bases). CDR3 length: 15 amino acids. The germline gives CDR1 SGDLS, CDR2 YYNGEE. V was shortened by 0 bases and J by 5 bases, with 14 bases between the two germline ends. The CDR3 sequence: CASSVVAGNRETQYF. The CDR3 nucleotides are TGTGCCAGCAGCGTAGTTGCGGGGAATAGGGAGACCCAGTACTTC.

This rearrangement joins TRBV12-3 or TRBV12-4 to TRBJ1-1; D is ambiguous. The CDR3 is 14 amino acids. Trimming removed 4 bases from V and 0 bases from J, with 9 bases in between. The CDR3: CASSSAVMNTEAFF. The CDR3 DNA is TGTGCCAGCAGTTCCGCTGTGATGAACACTGAAGCTTTCTTT.

The chain carries TRBV5-6 and TRBJ2-1, with D maybe TRBD1 (5 bases). Germline-derived CDR1 and CDR2 are SGHDT and YYEEEE. Between the trimmed V and J ends, which lost 4 bases and 8 bases, there was a span of 10 bases. The CDR3 is 12 residues long. DNA for the CDR3: TGTGCCAGCAGCAGAAAGGGGTATGAGCAGTTCTTC. Encoded protein: CASSRKGYEQFF.

This clonotype was seen more than once but under ten times. The V gene is TRBV5-5, the J gene TRBJ2-7; D might be TRBD1 or TRBD2, each matching 6 bases. CDR1 is SGHKS and CDR2 is YYEKEE in the germline V gene (reference sequence). Trimming left V 6 bases short and J 6 bases short, with 19 bases between. The CDR3 has 14 residues. CDR3 loop: CASTLKGGSVEQYV. CDR3 sequence (DNA): TGTGCCAGCACCTTAAAGGGGGGCTCGGTCGAGCAGTACGTC.

This clonotype appeared a few times. The chain employs TRBV6-1 and TRBJ2-2; a weak D match, TRBD2 (7 bases). CDR3 length equals 15 residues. In germline, CDR1 is MNHNS, CDR2 SASEGT. The V and J ends lost 7 bases and 7 bases respectively, with 19 bases between them. CDR3 sequence (DNA): TGTGCCAGCACCGGAGGAAGGGGGGGGGTCGGGGAGCTGTTTTTT. Amino acids: CASTGGRGGVGELFF.

This chain uses TRBV11-2 with TRBJ1-1; the D is unclear. CDR1 is SGHAT, CDR2 FQNNGV, per germline. This CDR3 has 12 residues. V dropped 10 bases and J dropped 7 bases, with 16 bases sitting between them. The CDR3 region is CATSGARIEAFF. The CDR3 coding sequence is TGTGCCACGTCGGGAGCTAGAATTGAAGCTTTCTTT.

This clonotype came up a few times. The chain has TRBV12-3 or TRBV12-4 and TRBJ2-7, with 7 positions matching TRBD1. The CDR3 runs 16 residues. J lost 0 bases, V lost 5 bases, and 10 bases had no gene match. CDR3 region: CASSPGTAHYSYEQYF. The CDR3 coding sequence is TGTGCCAGCAGTCCCGGGACAGCCCATTACTCCTACGAGCAGTACTTC.